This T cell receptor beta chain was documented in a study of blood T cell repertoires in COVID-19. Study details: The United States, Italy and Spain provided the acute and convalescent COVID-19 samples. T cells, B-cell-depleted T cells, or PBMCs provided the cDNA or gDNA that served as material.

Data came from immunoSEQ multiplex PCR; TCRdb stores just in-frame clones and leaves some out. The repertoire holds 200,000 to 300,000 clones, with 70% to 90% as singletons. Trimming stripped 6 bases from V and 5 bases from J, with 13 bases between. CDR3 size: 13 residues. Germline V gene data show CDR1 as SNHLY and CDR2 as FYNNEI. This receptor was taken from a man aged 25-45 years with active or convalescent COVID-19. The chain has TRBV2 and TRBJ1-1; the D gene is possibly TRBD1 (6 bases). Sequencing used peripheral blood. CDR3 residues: CASRFRQDTEAFF. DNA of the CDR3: TGTGCCAGCAGGTTCCGACAGGATACTGAAGCTTTCTTT.